These 8 T cell receptor beta chains were sequenced from one sample in a study of blood T cell repertoires in COVID-19. Method: immunoSEQ multiplex PCR; TCRdb's copy keeps in-frame clones and lacks some. The sample has 90,000 to 150,000 clones, 81% seen once. Sequencing used peripheral blood. The source is a human donor in a cohort sampled during active COVID-19.

The chain links TRBV10-3 to TRBJ1-1, with 11 bases fitting TRBD1. CDR3 size: 13 residues. Trimming took 10 bases from V and 6 from J; bases not matched to a gene: 7. CDR1 is ENHRY and CDR2 is SYGVKD in the germline V gene. CDR3 in amino acids: CATTGQGESEAFF. CDR3 DNA: TGTGCCACCACGGGACAGGGGGAATCTGAAGCTTTCTTT.

This clone was recorded only once. The chain is built from TRBV27 and TRBJ2-2, with TRBD1 matching over 12 bases. Germline-derived CDR1 and CDR2 are MNHEY and SMNVEV (reference sequence). There are 22 residues in the CDR3. Germline trimming cut 2 bases from V and 6 bases from J; bases unmatched to any gene: 22. The CDR3 is CASSLPGRDRGRRNLSPGELFF. The CDR3 DNA is TGTGCCAGCAGTTTACCGGGGCGGGACAGGGGGCGCAGGAACCTTTCCCCCGGGGAGCTGTTTTTT.

This clone turned up a few times. The chain employs TRBV27 and TRBJ1-1, with 7 nucleotides matching TRBD1. V lost 5 bases, J lost 10 bases, and 10 bases stayed unmatched. CDR3 length: 13 amino acids. Germline loops: CDR1 MNHEY, CDR2 SMNVEV (reference sequence). The CDR3 DNA sequence: TGTGCCAGCAGTCAGAACCGGGACAGCGGAGCTTTCTTT. This gives the protein CASSQNRDSGAFF.

The chain combines TRBV6-5 with TRBJ2-7; D is ambiguous. V dropped 2 bases and J dropped 6 bases, with 14 bases sitting between them. Per the germline V gene, CDR1 is MNHEY and CDR2 is SVGAGI. The CDR3 length is 14 residues. CDR3 region: CASSYSRVAPEQYF. The CDR3 region has the DNA TGTGCCAGCAGTTACAGCCGGGTAGCCCCCGAGCAGTACTTC.

J is TRBJ2-2 and V is TRBV2, with 8 bases fitting TRBD1. CDR1 SNHLY and CDR2 FYNNEI come from the germline V gene. CDR3 size: 16 residues. V was clipped by 6 bases and J by 0 bases; unmatched bases: 6. The CDR3, as DNA: TGTGCCAGCAGCCCCGACAGGGGCGCGAACACCGGGGAGCTGTTTTTT. It translates to CASSPDRGANTGELFF.

This chain uses TRBV7-8 with TRBJ2-5, with D possibly being TRBD2 (7 bases). CDR1 is SGHVS and CDR2 is FQNEAQ in the germline V gene. Trimming shortened V by 5 bases and J by 5 bases, and 18 bases separated the two germline ends. This CDR3 has 15 amino acids. CDR3: CASSPHRAGVETQYF. CDR3 bases: TGTGCCAGCAGCCCACACAGGGCGGGAGTCGAGACCCAGTACTTC.

This sequence joins TRBV27 and TRBJ1-6; D is possibly TRBD1 (5 bases). The ends were cut back, 2 bases at V and 10 bases at J, with 15 bases in the middle. CDR3 length: 15 amino acids. CDR1 and CDR2 (germline): MNHEY, SMNVEV (reference sequence). The CDR3 sequence: CASSLQIWGRSPLHF. CDR3 sequence (DNA): TGTGCCAGCAGTTTACAGATCTGGGGCCGGTCACCCCTCCACTTT.

The chain employs TRBV7-2 and TRBJ2-7, with TRBD2 matching 14 bases. The germline V gene encodes CDR1 SGHTA and CDR2 FQGNSA. V dropped 0 bases and J dropped 4; count of bases not matched to a gene: 14. This CDR3 contains 20 residues. For the CDR3, the DNA is TGTGCCAGCAGCTTAGCGGCCGCGGGACTAGCGGGAGCTCTAGGGTACGAGCAGTACTTC. It yields the protein CASSLAAAGLAGALGYEQYF.